Following are 24 T cell receptor beta chains from one sample sequenced in a study of T-cell reconstitution after alpha-beta-depleted transplantation in children. Unique molecular identifiers were built into the TCRbeta library. MiXCR, applied by TCRdb to the PCR reads, yields one record per CDR3 protein. The sample gives some 290,000 distinct CDR3 sequences, approximately 23% of which show up once; roughly 9.7% is in the top ten. The sequencing used PBMCs, mostly from graft donor cells, collected 180 days after TCRalphabeta/CD19-depleted stem cell transplant. The source of these receptors is a male patient between 5 and 17 years old who had a stem cell transplant for acute lymphoblastic leukemia, so the T cells may come from the graft donor.

The chain recombines TRBV7-8 with TRBJ1-2, with D possibly matching TRBD1 (5 bases). Trimming shortened V by 1 base and J by 2 bases, and 8 bases separated the two germline ends. The CDR3 is made up of 14 amino acids. Germline CDR1 and CDR2: SGHVS and FQNEAQ. The DNA for the CDR3 is TGTGCCAGCAGCTTAGGACAGAGAAACTATGGCTACACCTTC. As protein: CASSLGQRNYGYTF.

The chain has TRBV7-7 and TRBJ2-1; D is possibly TRBD2 (6 bases). Trimming cost V 7 bases and J 6 bases, with 25 bases left between them. CDR1 is SSHAT, CDR2 FNYEAQ, per germline (reference sequence). The length of the CDR3 is 17 residues. The chain's CDR3 is CASTIPPKGLVTNEQFF. The CDR3 DNA reads as TGTGCCAGCACCATACCGCCTAAGGGACTCGTCACCAATGAGCAGTTCTTC. Full variable domain (missing parts from reference TRBV7-7 and TRBJ2-1): GAGVSQSPRYKVTKRGQDVTLRCDPISSHATLYWYQQALGQGPEFLTYFNYEAQPDKSGLPSDRFSAERPEGSISTLTIQRTEQRDSAMYRCASTIPPKGLVTNEQFFGPGTRLTVL.

This clonotype has at least ten counts. The rearrangement links TRBV6-1 to TRBJ2-7; 8 nucleotides match TRBD1. V shed 9 bases and J 2 bases; nucleotides not matched to a gene: 6. The CDR3 spans 13 residues. Germline CDR1 and CDR2: MNHNS and SASEGT. The CDR3 DNA reads TGTGCCAGGCGGGACAGGCTTACCTACGAGCAGTACTTC. Its translation: CARRDRLTYEQYF.

The chain recombines TRBV7-3 with TRBJ2-5; perhaps TRBD2 as D (6 bases). The V end lost 3 bases, the J end lost 4 bases, and 12 bases lay between the germline ends. The CDR3 extends over 14 amino acids. Germline V gene sequence: CDR1 SGHTA, CDR2 FQGTGA. CDR3 in amino acids: CASSFPVGGETQYF. The CDR3 nucleotides are TGTGCCAGCAGCTTTCCAGTGGGAGGAGAGACCCAGTACTTC. The full variable domain, in which reference TRBV7-3 and TRBJ2-5 provide the parts outside the CDR3, is GAGVSQTPSNKVTEKGKYVELRCDPISGHTALYWYRQSLGQGPEFLIYFQGTGAADDSGLPNDRFFAVRPEGSVSTLKIQRTERGDSAVYLCASSFPVGGETQYFGPGTRLLVL.

The chain links TRBV4-2 to TRBJ2-3, with no clear D. The CDR3 has 16 residues. The V end was cut by 3 bases, the J end by 2 bases, with 15 bases between. Germline V CDR1 and CDR2: LGHNA, YNFKEQ. The CDR3 protein is CASSHNWRPSTDTQYF. The CDR3 bases are TGTGCCAGCAGCCACAACTGGCGGCCCTCCACAGATACGCAGTATTTT.

This clonotype was recorded many times. The chain couples TRBV11-2 to TRBJ2-7; unclear D gene. The germline gives CDR1 SGHAT, CDR2 FQNNGV. V lost 5 bases, J lost 3 bases, and 2 bases lay in between. The CDR3 length is 10 residues. The DNA of the CDR3 is TGTGCCAGCAGCAACTACGAGCAGTACTTC. Translation gives CASSNYEQYF. The entire variable domain, with the rest obtained from reference TRBV11-2 and TRBJ2-7, is as follows: EAGVAQSPRYKIIEKRQSVAFWCNPISGHATLYWYQQILGQGPKLLIQFQNNGVVDDSQLPKDRFSAERLKGVDSTLKIQPAKLEDSAVYLCASSNYEQYFGPGTRLTVT.

CDR3 residues: CASSGQWTPGSFGYGYTF. The CDR3, as DNA: TGTGCCAGCAGCGGGCAATGGACGCCGGGGAGTTTCGGCTATGGCTACACCTTC. The J gene is TRBJ1-2, the V gene TRBV11-1; no firm D call. Trimming cost V 5 bases and J 4 bases, with 26 bases left between them. This CDR3 has 18 residues. Germline CDR1 SGHAT, CDR2 FQDESV (reference sequence).

This chain links TRBV27 with TRBJ2-3; no clear D. Looked up from germline, CDR1 is MNHEY and CDR2 is SMNVEV (reference sequence). Between the trimmed V and J ends, which lost 11 bases and 6 bases, there was a span of 15 bases. The CDR3 is made up of 12 amino acids. The CDR3: CAANPPWDTQYF. The CDR3 nucleotides read TGTGCCGCCAATCCCCCTTGGGATACGCAGTATTTT.

V and J are TRBV27 and TRBJ2-2; the D is unclear. Germline CDR1 reads MNHEY; CDR2 reads SMNVEV (reference sequence). CDR3 size: 12 residues. The ends were cut back, 0 bases at V and 8 bases at J, with 4 bases in the middle. CDR3: CASSLSVGELFF. In nucleotides, the CDR3 is TGTGCCAGCAGTTTATCCGTTGGGGAGCTGTTTTTT.

This clonotype was counted between two and nine times. The V call is TRBV20-1, the J call TRBJ1-2; the D is unclear. The CDR3 is made up of 13 amino acids. V dropped 2 bases and J dropped 3 bases, with 10 bases sitting between them. Germline V CDR1 and CDR2: DFQATT, SNEGSKA (reference sequence). CDR3 sequence reads: CSARRSEDYGYTF. As DNA, the CDR3 is TGCAGTGCTAGACGGTCGGAGGACTATGGCTACACCTTC.

This sequence joins TRBV7-3 and TRBJ2-2, with D perhaps TRBD1 (5 bases). Trimming left V 0 bases short and J 8 bases short, with 13 bases between. From germline, CDR1 is SGHTA and CDR2 FQGTGA. This CDR3 has 15 amino acids. Here the CDR3 reads CASSLTPIDRGELFF. In DNA, the CDR3 is TGTGCCAGCAGCTTAACCCCCATTGACAGAGGGGAGCTGTTTTTT.

The chain is built from TRBV9 and TRBJ2-7; D ambiguous. In germline, CDR1 is SGDLS, CDR2 YYNGEE. This CDR3 has 15 amino acids. V lost 1 base and J 6 bases, leaving 17 bases between the germline ends. The CDR3 DNA sequence: TGTGCCAGCAGCGTAAATTGGCACGAAGGATCCGAGCAGTACTTC. It encodes CASSVNWHEGSEQYF.

This clonotype has only a few counts. The chain is built from TRBV6-1 and TRBJ2-2; 9 bases align to TRBD2. This CDR3 comprises 13 residues. Germline CDR1 and CDR2: MNHNS and SASEGT. V lost 11 bases to trimming and J lost 6 bases; unmatched junction nucleotides: 7. This CDR3 reads CAAGGRVAGELFF. CDR3 sequence (DNA): TGTGCCGCGGGCGGGAGGGTCGCCGGGGAGCTGTTTTTT.

The rearrangement links TRBV9 to TRBJ1-2; TRBD1 is a possible D gene (6 bases). CDR1 and CDR2 from the germline V gene are SGDLS and YYNGEE. The length of the CDR3 is 14 residues. Trimming left V 2 bases short and J 8 bases short, with 16 bases between. CDR3 region: CASSVSAGGVGYTF. The CDR3 region has the DNA TGTGCCAGCAGCGTCTCAGCGGGGGGCGTAGGCTACACCTTC.

This clonotype was seen a few times. V gene TRBV6-5 combines with J gene TRBJ2-5; 7 bases are shared with TRBD2. The CDR3 runs 17 residues. In germline, CDR1 is MNHEY, CDR2 SVGAGI. V was clipped by 0 bases and J by 1 base; unmatched bases: 8. CDR3 sequence: CASSYSSSAGLQETQYF. In nucleotides, the CDR3 is TGTGCCAGCAGTTACTCGAGTTCAGCGGGACTCCAAGAGACCCAGTACTTC.

This sequence joins TRBV20-1 and TRBJ2-5, with TRBD1 matching 8 bases. Looked up from germline, CDR1 is DFQATT and CDR2 is SNEGSKA (reference sequence). Trimming removed 1 base from V and 2 bases from J; junction bases left unmatched: 9. The CDR3 extends over 16 amino acids. The CDR3 bases are TGCAGTGCTAGAGCCAGGACAGGGTCGGGGCAAGAGACCCAGTACTTC. Its translation: CSARARTGSGQETQYF.

This clonotype was recorded a few times. The gene calls are TRBV4-1 and TRBJ2-7, with 12 positions matching TRBD2. The CDR3 length is 15 residues. Germline assignment: CDR1 MGHRA and CDR2 YSYEKL. V lost 3 bases, J lost 7 bases, and 7 bases stayed unmatched. CDR3 DNA: TGCGCCAGCAGCCAGCTAGCGGGAGGGCGGAAAGAGCAGTACTTC. It yields the protein CASSQLAGGRKEQYF.

The chain employs TRBV5-1 and TRBJ1-3; D is unclear. This CDR3 is 17 amino acids long. Germline-derived CDR1 and CDR2 are SGHRS and YFSETQ. Trimming took off 7 bases at V and 0 bases at J, with 20 bases between the two ends. In DNA, the CDR3 is TGCGCCAGCGCTATAAACCCCAGCGAATACTCTGGAAACACCATATATTTT. It translates to CASAINPSEYSGNTIYF. Looking up the rest from reference TRBV5-1 and TRBJ1-3 gives the full variable domain: KAGVTQTPRYLIKTRGQQVTLSCSPISGHRSVSWYQQTPGQGLQFLFEYFSETQRNKGNFPGRFSGRQFSNSRSEMNVSTLELGDSALYLCASAINPSEYSGNTIYFGEGSWLTVV.

The J gene is TRBJ1-1, the V gene TRBV29-1; D uncertain. Germline V lookup: CDR1 SQVTM, CDR2 ANQGSEA. The CDR3 extends over 14 amino acids. Trimming removed 6 bases at V and 1 base at J, with 15 bases between. DNA for the CDR3: TGCAGCGTCTCCGCCGCTCAGGCGAACACTGAAGCTTTCTTT. The encoded protein is CSVSAAQANTEAFF.

The chain couples TRBV7-6 to TRBJ2-3, with 8 bases matching TRBD2. The ends lost 5 bases at V and 0 bases at J; junction bases unmatched: 7. Germline lookup yields CDR1 SGHVS and CDR2 FNYEAQ. The CDR3 runs 16 residues. The CDR3 region has the DNA TGTGCCAGCAGCAAGCTAGCGGGCCCTAGCACAGATACGCAGTATTTT. Its translation is CASSKLAGPSTDTQYF.

This clonotype appeared a few times. This rearrangement joins TRBV7-3 to TRBJ2-7; 8 bases are shared with TRBD2. V was pared by 7 bases and J by 0 bases, with 2 bases of the junction left unmatched. The CDR3 covers 13 residues. Germline CDR1 SGHTA, CDR2 FQGTGA. The CDR3 region has the DNA TGTGCCAGCACTAGCGGGCTCTCCTACGAGCAGTACTTC. As protein: CASTSGLSYEQYF.

The CDR3 loop reads CASSLVVSGMQYF. In DNA form, the CDR3 reads TGTGCCAGCAGCTTAGTGGTTAGCGGAATGCAGTATTTT. This chain links TRBV11-2 with TRBJ2-3; perhaps TRBD2 as D (6 bases). CDR1 and CDR2 from the germline V gene are SGHAT and FQNNGV. The V and J ends lost 1 base and 11 bases respectively, with 13 bases between them. The CDR3 extends over 13 amino acids. Using reference TRBV11-2 and TRBJ2-3 for the parts outside the CDR3, the full variable domain is EAGVAQSPRYKIIEKRQSVAFWCNPISGHATLYWYQQILGQGPKLLIQFQNNGVVDDSQLPKDRFSAERLKGVDSTLKIQPAKLEDSAVYLCASSLVVSGMQYFGPGTRLTVL.

CDR3 sequence (DNA): TGTGCCAGCAGTTTATCCTCGACCGGGACAGGGGTGCCCTACGAGCAGTACTTC. This gives the protein CASSLSSTGTGVPYEQYF. The chain combines TRBV27 with TRBJ2-7, with 10 bases lining up with TRBD1. This CDR3 has 18 residues. CDR1 is MNHEY and CDR2 is SMNVEV in the germline V gene (reference sequence). V lost 0 bases, J lost 2 bases, and 10 bases stayed unmatched.

The chain combines TRBV4-1 with TRBJ2-5, with TRBD1 as a possible D gene (5 bases). CDR1 MGHRA and CDR2 YSYEKL come from the germline V gene. The CDR3 spans 14 residues. Trimming pared 3 bases from V and 3 bases from J, leaving 11 bases between. CDR3 DNA sequence: TGCGCCAGCAGCCAGTTGACAGACGAAGAGACCCAGTACTTC. It yields the protein CASSQLTDEETQYF.